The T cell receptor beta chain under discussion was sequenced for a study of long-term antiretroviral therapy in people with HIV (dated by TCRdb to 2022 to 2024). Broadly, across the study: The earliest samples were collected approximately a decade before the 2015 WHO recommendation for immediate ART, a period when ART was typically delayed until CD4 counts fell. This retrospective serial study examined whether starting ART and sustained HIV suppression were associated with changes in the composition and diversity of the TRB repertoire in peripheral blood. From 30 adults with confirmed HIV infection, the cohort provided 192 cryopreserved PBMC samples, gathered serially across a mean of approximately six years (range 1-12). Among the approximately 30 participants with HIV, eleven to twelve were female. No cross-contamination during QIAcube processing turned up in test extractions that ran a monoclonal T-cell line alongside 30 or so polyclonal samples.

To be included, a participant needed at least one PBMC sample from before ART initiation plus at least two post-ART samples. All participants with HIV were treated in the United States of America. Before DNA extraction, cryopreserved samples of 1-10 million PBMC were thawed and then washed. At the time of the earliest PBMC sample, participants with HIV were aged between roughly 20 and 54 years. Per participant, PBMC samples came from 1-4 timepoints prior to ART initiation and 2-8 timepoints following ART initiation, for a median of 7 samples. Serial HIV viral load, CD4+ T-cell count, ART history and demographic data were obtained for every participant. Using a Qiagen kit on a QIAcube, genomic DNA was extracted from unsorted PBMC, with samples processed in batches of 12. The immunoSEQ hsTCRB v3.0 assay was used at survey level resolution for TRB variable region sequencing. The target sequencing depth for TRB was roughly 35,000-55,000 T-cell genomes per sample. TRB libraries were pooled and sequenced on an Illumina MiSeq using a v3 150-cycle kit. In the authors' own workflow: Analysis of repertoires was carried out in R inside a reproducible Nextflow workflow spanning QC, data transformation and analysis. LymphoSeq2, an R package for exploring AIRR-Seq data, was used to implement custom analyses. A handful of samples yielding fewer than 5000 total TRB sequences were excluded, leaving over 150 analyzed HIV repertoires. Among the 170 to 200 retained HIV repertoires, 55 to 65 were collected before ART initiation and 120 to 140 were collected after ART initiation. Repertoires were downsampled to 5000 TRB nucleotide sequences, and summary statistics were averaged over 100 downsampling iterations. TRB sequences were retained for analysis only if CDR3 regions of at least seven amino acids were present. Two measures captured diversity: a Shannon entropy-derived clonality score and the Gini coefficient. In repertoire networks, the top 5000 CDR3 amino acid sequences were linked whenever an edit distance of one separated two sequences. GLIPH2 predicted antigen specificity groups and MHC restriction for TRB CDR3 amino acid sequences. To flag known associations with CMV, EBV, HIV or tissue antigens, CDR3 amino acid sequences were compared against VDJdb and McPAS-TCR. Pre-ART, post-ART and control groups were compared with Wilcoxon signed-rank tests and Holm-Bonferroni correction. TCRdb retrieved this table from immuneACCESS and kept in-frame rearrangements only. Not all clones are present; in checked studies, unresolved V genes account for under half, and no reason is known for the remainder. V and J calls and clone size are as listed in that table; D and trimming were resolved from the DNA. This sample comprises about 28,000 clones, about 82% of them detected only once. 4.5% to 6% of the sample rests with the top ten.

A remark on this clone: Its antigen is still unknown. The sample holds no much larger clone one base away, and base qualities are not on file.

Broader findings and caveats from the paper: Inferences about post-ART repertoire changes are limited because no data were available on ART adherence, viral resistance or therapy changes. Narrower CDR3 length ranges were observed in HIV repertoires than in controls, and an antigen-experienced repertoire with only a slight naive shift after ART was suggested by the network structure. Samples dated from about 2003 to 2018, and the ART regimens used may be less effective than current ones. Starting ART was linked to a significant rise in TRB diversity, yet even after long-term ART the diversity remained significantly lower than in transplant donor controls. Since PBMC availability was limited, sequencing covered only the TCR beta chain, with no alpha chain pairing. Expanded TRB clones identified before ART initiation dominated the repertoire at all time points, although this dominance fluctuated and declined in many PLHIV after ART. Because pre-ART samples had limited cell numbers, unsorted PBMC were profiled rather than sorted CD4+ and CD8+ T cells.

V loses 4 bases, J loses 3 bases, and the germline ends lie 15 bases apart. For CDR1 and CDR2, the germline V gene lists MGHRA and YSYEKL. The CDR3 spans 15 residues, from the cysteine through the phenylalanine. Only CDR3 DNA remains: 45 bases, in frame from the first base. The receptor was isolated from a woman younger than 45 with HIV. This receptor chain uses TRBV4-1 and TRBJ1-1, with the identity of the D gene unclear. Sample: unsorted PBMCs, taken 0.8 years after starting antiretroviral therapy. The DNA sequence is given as TGCGCCAGCAGCCCAACGGGAGGGAGGTACACTGAAGCTTTCTTT. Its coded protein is CASSPTGGRYTEAFF.